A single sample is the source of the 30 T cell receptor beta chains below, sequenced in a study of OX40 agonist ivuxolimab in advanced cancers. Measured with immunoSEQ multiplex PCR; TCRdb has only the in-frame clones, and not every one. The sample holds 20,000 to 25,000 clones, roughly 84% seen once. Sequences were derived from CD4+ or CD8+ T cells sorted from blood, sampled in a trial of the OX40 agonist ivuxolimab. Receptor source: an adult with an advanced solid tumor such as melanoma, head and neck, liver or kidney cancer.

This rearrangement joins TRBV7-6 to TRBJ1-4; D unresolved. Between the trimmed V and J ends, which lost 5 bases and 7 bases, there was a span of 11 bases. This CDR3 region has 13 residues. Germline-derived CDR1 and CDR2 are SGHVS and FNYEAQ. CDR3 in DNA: TGTGCCAGCAGCCCCCGGACGAGTGAAAAACTGTTTTTT. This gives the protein CASSPRTSEKLFF.

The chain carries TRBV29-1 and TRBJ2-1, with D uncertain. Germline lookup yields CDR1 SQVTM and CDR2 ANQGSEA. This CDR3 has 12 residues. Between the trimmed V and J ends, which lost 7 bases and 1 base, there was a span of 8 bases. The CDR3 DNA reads TGCAGCGCTCGCCAATCCTACAATGAGCAGTTCTTC. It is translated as CSARQSYNEQFF.

The CDR3 is CASSPRPAGEHNEQFF. The DNA of the CDR3 is TGTGCCAGCAGCCCTCGTCCAGCGGGGGAGCACAATGAGCAGTTCTTC. The chain recombines TRBV7-3 with TRBJ2-1, with 8 bases fitting TRBD2. CDR1 and CDR2 from the germline V gene are SGHTA and FQGTGA. Losses at the gene ends were 5 bases for V and 5 bases for J; bases not matched to a gene: 11. The CDR3 covers 16 residues.

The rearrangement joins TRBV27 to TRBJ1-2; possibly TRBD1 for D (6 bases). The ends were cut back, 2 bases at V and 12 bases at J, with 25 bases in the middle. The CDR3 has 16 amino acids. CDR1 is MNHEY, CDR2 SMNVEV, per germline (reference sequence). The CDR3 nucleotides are TGTGCCAGCAGTTTAAGCCCCTCCACAGGGAACTACGGCCACACCTTC. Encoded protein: CASSLSPSTGNYGHTF.

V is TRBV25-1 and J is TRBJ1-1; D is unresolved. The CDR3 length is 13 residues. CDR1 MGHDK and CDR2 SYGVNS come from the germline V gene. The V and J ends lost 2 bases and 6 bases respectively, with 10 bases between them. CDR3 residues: CASSEGLLAEAFF. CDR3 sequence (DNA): TGTGCCAGCAGTGAAGGTCTACTAGCTGAAGCTTTCTTT. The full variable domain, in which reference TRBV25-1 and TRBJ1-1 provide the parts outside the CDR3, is EADIYQTPRYLVIGTGKKITLECSQTMGHDKMYWYQQDPGMELHLIHYSYGVNSTEKGDLSSESTVSRIRTEHFPLTLESARPSHTSQYLCASSEGLLAEAFFGQGTRLTVV.

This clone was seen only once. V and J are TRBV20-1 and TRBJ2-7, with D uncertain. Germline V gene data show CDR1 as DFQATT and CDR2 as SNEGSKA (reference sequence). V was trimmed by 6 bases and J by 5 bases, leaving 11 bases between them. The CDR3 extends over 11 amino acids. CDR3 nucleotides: TGCAGTGCCCCTGACGCTAACGAGCAGTACTTC. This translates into CSAPDANEQYF.

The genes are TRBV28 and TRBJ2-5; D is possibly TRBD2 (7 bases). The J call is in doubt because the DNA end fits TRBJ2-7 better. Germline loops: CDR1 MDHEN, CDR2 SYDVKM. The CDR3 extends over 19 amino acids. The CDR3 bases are TGTGCCAGCAGTTTTGGAGGGGGGGGCCTAACCTCAATCCACTACGAGCAGTACTTC. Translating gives CASSFGGGGLTSIHYEQYF.

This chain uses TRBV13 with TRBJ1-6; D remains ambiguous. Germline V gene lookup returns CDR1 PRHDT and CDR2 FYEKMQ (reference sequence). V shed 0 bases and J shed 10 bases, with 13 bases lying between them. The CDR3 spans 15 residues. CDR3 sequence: CASSLGGVGQSPLHF. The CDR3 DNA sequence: TGTGCCAGCAGCTTAGGCGGGGTGGGTCAATCACCCCTCCACTTT.

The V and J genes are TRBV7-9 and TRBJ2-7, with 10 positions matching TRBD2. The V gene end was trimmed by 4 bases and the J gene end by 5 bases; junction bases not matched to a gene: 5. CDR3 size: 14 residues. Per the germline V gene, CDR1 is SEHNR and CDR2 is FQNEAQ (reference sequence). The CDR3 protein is CASSSAGGPNEQYF. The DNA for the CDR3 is TGTGCCAGCAGCTCAGCGGGAGGGCCAAACGAGCAGTACTTC. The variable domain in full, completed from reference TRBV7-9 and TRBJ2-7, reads DTGVSQNPRHKITKRGQNVTFRCDPISEHNRLYWYRQTLGQGPEFLTYFQNEAQLEKSRLLSDRFSAERPKGSFSTLEIQRTEQGDSAMYLCASSSAGGPNEQYFGPGTRLTVT.

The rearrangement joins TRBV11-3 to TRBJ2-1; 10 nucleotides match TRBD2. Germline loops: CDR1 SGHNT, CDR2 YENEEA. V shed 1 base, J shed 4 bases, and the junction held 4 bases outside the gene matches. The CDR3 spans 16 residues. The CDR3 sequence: CASSLAGLAVYNEQFF. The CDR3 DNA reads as TGTGCCAGCAGCTTAGCTGGACTAGCGGTTTACAATGAGCAGTTCTTC.

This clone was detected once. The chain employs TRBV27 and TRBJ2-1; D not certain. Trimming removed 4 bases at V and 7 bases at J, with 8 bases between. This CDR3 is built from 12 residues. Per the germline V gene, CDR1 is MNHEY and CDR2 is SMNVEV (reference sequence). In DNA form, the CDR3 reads TGTGCCAGCAGTTCCTCATGGAATGAGCAGTTCTTC. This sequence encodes CASSSSWNEQFF.

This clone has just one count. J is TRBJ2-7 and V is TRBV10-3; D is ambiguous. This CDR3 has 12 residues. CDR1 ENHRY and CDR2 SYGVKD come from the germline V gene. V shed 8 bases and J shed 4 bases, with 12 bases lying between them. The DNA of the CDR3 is TGTGCCATCGGACCCCCGTCGTACGAGCAGTACTTC. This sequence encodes CAIGPPSYEQYF.

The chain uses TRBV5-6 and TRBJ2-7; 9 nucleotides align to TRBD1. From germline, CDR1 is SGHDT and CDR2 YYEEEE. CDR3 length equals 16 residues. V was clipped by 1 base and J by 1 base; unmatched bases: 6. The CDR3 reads CASSLNRGLRSYEQYF. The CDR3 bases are TGTGCCAGCAGCTTGAACAGGGGGCTTAGATCCTACGAGCAGTACTTC.

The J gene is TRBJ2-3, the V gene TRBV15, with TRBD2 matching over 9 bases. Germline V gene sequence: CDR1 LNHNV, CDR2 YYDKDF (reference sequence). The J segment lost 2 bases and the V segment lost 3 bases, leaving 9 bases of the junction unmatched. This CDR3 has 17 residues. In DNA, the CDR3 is TGTGCCACCAGCAGTCCTCTTCTAGCGGGGTACACAGATACGCAGTATTTT. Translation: CATSSPLLAGYTDTQYF.

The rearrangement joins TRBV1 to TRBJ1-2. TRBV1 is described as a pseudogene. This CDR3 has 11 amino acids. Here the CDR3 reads CTSSQDYGYTF. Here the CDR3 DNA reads TGCACCAGCAGCCAAGACTATGGCTACACCTTC.

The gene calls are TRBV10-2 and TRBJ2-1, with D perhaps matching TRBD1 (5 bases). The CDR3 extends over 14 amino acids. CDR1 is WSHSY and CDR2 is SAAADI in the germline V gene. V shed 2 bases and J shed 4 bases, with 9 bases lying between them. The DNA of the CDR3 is TGCGCCAGCAGTGAGACAGGACCTTACAATGAGCAGTTCTTC. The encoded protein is CASSETGPYNEQFF.

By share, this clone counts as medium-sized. The CDR3 region has the DNA TGTGCCAGCAGCCAAGATACTAGCGGGTCCTACGAGCAGTACTTC. Translated: CASSQDTSGSYEQYF. This chain uses TRBV4-2 with TRBJ2-7; TRBD2 aligns across 9 bases. Germline V gives CDR1 LGHNA, CDR2 YNFKEQ. Unmatched junction bases numbered 1, after V lost 0 bases and J lost 1 base. The CDR3 has 15 amino acids.

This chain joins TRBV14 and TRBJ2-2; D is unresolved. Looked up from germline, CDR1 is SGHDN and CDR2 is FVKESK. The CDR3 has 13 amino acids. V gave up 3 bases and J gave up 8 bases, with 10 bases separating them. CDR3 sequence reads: CASSQSQSGELFF. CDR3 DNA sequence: TGTGCCAGCAGCCAGAGTCAGTCAGGGGAGCTGTTTTTT.

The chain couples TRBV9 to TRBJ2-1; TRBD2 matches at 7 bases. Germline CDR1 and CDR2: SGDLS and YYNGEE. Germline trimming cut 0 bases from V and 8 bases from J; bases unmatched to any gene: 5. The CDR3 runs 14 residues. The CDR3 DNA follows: TGTGCCAGCAGCGTAGTAGCGGGCGGGGATGAGCAGTTCTTC. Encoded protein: CASSVVAGGDEQFF.

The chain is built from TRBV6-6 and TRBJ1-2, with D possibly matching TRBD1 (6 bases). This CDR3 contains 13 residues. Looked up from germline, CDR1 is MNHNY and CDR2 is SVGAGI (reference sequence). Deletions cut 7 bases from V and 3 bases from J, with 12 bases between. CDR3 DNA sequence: TGTGCCAGCACCCAGACAGGACACTATGGCTACACCTTC. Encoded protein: CASTQTGHYGYTF.

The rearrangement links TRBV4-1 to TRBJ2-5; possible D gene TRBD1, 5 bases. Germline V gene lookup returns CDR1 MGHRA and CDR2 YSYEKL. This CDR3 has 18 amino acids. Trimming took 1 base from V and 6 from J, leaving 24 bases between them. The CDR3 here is CASSQGPSGSEARQTQYF. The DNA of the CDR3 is TGCGCCAGCAGCCAAGGCCCCTCAGGGTCTGAGGCCCGTCAGACCCAGTACTTC.

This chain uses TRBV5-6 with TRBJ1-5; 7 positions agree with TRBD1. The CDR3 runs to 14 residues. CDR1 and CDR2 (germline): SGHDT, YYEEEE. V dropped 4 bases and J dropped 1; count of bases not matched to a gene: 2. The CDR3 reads CASSTGVSNQPQHF. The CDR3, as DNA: TGTGCCAGCAGCACAGGGGTAAGCAATCAGCCCCAGCATTTT.

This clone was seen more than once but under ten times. DNA for the CDR3: TGTGCCAGCAGCTGGATCAACTACGAGCAGTACTTC. Its protein product is CASSWINYEQYF. This chain uses TRBV7-9 with TRBJ2-7; no firm D call. Germline CDR1 reads SEHNR; CDR2 reads FQNEAQ (reference sequence). The length of the CDR3 is 12 residues. The ends were cut back, 4 bases at V and 3 bases at J, with 7 bases in the middle. The whole variable domain, filled in from reference TRBV7-9 and TRBJ2-7, reads DTGVSQNPRHKITKRGQNVTFRCDPISEHNRLYWYRQTLGQGPEFLTYFQNEAQLEKSRLLSDRFSAERPKGSFSTLEIQRTEQGDSAMYLCASSWINYEQYFGPGTRLTVT.

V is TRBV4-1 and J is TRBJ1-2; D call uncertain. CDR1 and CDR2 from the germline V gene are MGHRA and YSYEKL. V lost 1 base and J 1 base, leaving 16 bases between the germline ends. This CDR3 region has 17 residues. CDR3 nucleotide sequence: TGCGCCAGCAGCCAAGGAGACGGATTAGGGAATAACTATGGCTACACCTTC. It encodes CASSQGDGLGNNYGYTF.

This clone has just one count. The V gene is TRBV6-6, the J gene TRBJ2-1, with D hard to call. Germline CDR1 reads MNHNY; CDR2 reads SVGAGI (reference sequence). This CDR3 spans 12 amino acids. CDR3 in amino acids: CAVYSSYNEQFF. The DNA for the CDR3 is TGTGCTGTGTATAGCTCCTACAATGAGCAGTTCTTC.

The CDR3 sequence: CASSIFGDLTDTQYF. The CDR3 nucleotides are TGTGCCAGTAGTATTTTCGGGGATCTCACAGATACGCAGTATTTT. The genes are TRBV19 and TRBJ2-3, with D perhaps TRBD2 (5 bases). V lost 3 bases, J lost 2 bases, and 12 bases lay in between. This CDR3 comprises 15 residues. Germline V gene sequence: CDR1 LNHDA, CDR2 SQIVND (reference sequence).

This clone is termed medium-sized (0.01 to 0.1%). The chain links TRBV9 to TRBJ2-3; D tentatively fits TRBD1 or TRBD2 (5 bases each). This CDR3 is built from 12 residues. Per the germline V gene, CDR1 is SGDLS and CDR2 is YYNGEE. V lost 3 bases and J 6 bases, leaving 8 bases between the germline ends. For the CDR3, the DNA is TGTGCCAGCAGCGCCCGGGACGATACGCAGTATTTT. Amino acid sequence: CASSARDDTQYF.

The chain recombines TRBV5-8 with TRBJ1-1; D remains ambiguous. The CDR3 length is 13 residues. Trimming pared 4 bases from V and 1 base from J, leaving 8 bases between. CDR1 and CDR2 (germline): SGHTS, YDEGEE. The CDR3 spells CASSLSRNTEAFF. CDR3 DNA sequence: TGTGCCAGCAGCCTCTCAAGGAACACTGAAGCTTTCTTT.

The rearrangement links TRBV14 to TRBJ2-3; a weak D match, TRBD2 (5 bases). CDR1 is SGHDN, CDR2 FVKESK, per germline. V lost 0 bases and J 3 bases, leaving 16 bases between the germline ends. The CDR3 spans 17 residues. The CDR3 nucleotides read TGTGCCAGCAGCCAAGATTTGGGCAGGCGGGCTACAGATACGCAGTATTTT. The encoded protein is CASSQDLGRRATDTQYF.

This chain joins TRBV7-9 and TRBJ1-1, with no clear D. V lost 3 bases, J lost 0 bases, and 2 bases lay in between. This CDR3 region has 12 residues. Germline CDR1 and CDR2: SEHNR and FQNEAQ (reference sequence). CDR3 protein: CASSFMNTEAFF. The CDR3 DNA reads TGTGCCAGCAGCTTTATGAACACTGAAGCTTTCTTT.